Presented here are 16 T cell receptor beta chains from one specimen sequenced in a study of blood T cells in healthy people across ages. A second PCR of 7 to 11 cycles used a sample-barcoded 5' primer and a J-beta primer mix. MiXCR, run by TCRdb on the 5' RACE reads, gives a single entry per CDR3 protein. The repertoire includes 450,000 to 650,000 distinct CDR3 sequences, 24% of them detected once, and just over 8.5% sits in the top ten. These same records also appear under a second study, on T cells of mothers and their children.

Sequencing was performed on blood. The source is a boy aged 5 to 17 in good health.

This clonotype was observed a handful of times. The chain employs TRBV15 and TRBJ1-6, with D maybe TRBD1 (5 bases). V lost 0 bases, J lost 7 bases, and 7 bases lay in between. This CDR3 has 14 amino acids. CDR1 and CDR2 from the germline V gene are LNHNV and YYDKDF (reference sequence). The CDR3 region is CATSRDPGNSPLHF. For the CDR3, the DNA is TGTGCCACCAGCAGAGATCCAGGGAATTCACCCCTCCACTTT. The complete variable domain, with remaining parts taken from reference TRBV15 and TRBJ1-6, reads DAMVIQNPRYQVTQFGKPVTLSCSQTLNHNVMYWYQQKSSQAPKLLFHYYDKDFNNEADTPDNFQSRRPNTSFCFLDIRSPGLGDTAMYLCATSRDPGNSPLHFGNGTRLTVT.

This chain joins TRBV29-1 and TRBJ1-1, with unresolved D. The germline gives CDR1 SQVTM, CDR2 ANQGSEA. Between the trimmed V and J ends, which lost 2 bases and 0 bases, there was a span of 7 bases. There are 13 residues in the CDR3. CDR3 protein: CSVEKRVNTEAFF. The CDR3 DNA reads TGCAGCGTTGAAAAACGGGTGAACACTGAAGCTTTCTTT.

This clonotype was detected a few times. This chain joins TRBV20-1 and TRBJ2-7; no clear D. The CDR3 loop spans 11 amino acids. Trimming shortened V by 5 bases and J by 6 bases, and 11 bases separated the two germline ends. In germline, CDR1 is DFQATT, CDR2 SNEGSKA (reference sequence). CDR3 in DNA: TGCAGTGCTCCATTACCCCTCGAGCAGTACTTC. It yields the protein CSAPLPLEQYF.

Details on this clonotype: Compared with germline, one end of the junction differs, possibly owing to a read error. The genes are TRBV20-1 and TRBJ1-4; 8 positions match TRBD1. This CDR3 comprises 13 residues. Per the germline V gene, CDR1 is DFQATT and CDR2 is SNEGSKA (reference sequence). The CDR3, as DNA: TGCGGTGCTAACGGGCAGGGGGCGGAAAAACTGTTTTTT. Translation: CGANGQGAEKLFF.

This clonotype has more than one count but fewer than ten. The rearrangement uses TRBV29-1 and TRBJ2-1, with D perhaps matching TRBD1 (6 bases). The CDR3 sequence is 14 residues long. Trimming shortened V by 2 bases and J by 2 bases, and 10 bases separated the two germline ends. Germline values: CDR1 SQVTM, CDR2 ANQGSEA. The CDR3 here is CSVEFRGTYNEQFF. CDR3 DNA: TGCAGCGTTGAATTCAGGGGAACCTACAATGAGCAGTTCTTC.

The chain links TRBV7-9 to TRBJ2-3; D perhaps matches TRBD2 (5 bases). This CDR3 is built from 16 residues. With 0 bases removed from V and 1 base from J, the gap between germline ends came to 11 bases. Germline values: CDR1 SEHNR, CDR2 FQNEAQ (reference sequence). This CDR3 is CASSLADFDRTDTQYF. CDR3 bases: TGTGCCAGCAGCTTAGCGGACTTCGATCGCACAGATACGCAGTATTTT.

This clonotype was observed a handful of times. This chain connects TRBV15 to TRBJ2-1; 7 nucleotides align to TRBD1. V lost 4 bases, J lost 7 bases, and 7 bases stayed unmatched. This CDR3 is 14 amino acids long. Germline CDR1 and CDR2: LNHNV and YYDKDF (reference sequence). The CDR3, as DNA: TGTGCCACCAGCATCGGGGACAGCCTTAATGAGCAGTTCTTC. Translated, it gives CATSIGDSLNEQFF.

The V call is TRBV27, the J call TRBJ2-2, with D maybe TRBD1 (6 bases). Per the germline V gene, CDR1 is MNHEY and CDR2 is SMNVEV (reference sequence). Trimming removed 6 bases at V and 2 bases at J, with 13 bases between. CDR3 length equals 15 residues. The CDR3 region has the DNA TGTGCCAGCAGCCTAGAGGACAGAAACACCGGGGAGCTGTTTTTT. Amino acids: CASSLEDRNTGELFF.

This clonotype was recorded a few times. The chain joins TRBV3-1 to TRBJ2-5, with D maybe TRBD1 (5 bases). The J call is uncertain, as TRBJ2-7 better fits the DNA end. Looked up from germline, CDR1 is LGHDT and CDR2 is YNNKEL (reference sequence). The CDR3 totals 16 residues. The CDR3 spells CASSQDLTPGPYEQYF. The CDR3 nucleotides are TGTGCCAGCAGCCAAGACCTTACGCCAGGGCCCTACGAGCAGTACTTC.

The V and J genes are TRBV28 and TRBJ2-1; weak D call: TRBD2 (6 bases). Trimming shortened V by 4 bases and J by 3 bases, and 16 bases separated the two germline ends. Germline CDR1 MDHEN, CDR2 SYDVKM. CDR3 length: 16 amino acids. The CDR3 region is CASSSRDSRNYNEQFF. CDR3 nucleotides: TGTGCCAGCAGTTCCCGGGACTCAAGAAACTACAATGAGCAGTTCTTC.

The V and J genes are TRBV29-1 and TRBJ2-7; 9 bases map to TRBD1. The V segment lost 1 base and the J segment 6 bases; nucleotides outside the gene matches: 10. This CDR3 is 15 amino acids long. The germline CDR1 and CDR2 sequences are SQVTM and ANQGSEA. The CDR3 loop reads CSVEVLDRGLGEQYF. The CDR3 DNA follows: TGCAGCGTTGAAGTGCTGGACAGGGGTCTGGGCGAGCAGTACTTC.

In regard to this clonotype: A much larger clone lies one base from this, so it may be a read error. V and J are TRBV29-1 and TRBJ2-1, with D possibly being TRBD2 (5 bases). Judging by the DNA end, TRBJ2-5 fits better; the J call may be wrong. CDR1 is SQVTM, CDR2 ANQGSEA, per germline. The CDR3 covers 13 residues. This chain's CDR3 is CSVEKLSGGTQYF. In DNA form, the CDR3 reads TGCAGCGTTGAAAAGTTAAGCGGAGGGACCCAGTACTTC.

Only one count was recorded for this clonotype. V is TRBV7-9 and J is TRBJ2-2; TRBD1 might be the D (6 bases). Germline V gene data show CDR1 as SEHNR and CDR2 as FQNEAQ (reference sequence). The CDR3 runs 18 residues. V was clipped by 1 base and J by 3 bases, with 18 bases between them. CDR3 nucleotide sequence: TGTGCCAGCAGCTTAGATCAGGGGATCGTTCGGGACACCGGGGAGCTGTTTTTT. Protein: CASSLDQGIVRDTGELFF.

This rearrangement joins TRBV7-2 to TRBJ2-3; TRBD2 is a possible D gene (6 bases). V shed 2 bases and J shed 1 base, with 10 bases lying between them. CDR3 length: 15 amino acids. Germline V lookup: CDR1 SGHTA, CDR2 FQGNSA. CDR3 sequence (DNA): TGTGCCAGCAGCTTACCGGGACTGGGCACAGATACGCAGTATTTT. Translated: CASSLPGLGTDTQYF.

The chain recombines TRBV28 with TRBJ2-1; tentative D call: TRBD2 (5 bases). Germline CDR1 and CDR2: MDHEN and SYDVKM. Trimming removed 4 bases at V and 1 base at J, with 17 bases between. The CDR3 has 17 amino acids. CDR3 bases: TGTGCCAGCAGTTGGAGGCTAGCTCAGGATTCCTACAATGAGCAGTTCTTC. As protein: CASSWRLAQDSYNEQFF.

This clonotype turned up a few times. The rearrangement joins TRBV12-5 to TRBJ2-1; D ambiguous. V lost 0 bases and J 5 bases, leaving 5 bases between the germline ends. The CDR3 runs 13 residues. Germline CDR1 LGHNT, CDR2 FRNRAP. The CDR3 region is CASGLVSNNEQFF. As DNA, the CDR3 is TGTGCTAGTGGTTTGGTATCGAACAATGAGCAGTTCTTC.